This TCR beta chain was documented in a study of T cells in Graves' hyperthyroidism and ophthalmopathy. About the research overall: Peripheral blood specimens were obtained at initial diagnosis, prior to any treatment.

V shed 2 bases and J 0 bases; nucleotides not matched to a gene: 5. CDR1 and CDR2 from the germline V gene are SGHRS and YFSETQ. The CDR3 has 18 residues. Amplified TCR beta CDR3 regions derived from RNA transcripts. A set of HTBI primers served as the primers for a first-round RT-PCR of the TCR CDR3. One entry per CDR3 protein, called by TCRdb with MiXCR from the multiplex PCR reads. The sample includes around 600,000 distinct CDR3 sequences, approximately 15% of them seen just once. Turning to this clonotype: Its antigen is still unknown.

It was uncontrolled infection, other autoimmune disease, pregnancy or lactation that excluded patients. Each diagnosis drew on symptoms, thyroxine, TRAb, thyroid ultrasound and orbital computed tomography findings. Overall study findings and caveats: Blood shared most expanded thyroid clonotypes above 0.001.

The source of this sequence is a woman younger than 35 with Graves' ophthalmopathy. Sequenced input: blood. This sequence joins TRBV5-1 and TRBJ2-1; 13 bases map to TRBD2. CDR3 DNA sequence: TGCGCCAGCAGCTTCGGACTAGCGGGAGACCCCTCCTACAATGAGCAGTTCTTC. The encoded protein is CASSFGLAGDPSYNEQFF.